This T cell receptor (beta chain) is drawn from a study of blood T cells in healthy people across ages. The study's findings and limits: Diversity estimated from one million T cells was considered an underestimate.

Sample-barcoded 5' priming and a J-beta primer mix drove a second PCR of about 6 to 12 cycles. TCRdb reanalysed the 5' RACE reads using MiXCR and keeps one entry per CDR3 protein. The table has 1.4 million to 1.5 million distinct CDR3 sequences, around 39% seen once. This clonotype was seen only a few times. The antigen is not known. This CDR3 is 13 amino acids long. The V gene lost 8 bases and the J gene lost 8 bases, with 21 bases spanning the gap. Per the germline V gene, CDR1 is DFQATT and CDR2 is SNEGSKA (reference sequence). V and J are TRBV20-1 and TRBJ1-2, with D possibly being TRBD1 (5 bases). The sample taken for sequencing was blood. The TCR comes from a woman between 18 and 30 years old in good health. The CDR3 is CSLREAGGSGYTF. The CDR3 nucleotides read TGCAGTCTTAGGGAGGCCGGGGGGTCCGGCTACACCTTC.